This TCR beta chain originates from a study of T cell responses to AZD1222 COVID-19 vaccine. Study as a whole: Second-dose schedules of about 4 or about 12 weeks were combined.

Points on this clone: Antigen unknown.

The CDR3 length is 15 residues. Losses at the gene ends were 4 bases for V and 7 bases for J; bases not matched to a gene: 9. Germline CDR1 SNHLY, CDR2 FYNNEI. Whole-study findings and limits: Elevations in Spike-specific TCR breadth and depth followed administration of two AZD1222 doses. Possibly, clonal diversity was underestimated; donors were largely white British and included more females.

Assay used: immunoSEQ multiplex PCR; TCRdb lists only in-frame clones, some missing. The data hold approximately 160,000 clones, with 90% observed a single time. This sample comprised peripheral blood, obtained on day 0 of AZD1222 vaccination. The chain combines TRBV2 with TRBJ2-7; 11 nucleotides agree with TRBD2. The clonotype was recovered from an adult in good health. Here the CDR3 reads CASSAASGGPREQYF. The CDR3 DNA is TGTGCCAGCAGTGCGGCTAGCGGGGGGCCCCGAGAGCAGTACTTC.